Sequencing of this T cell receptor (beta chain) was carried out in a study of OX40 agonist ivuxolimab in advanced cancers. Study summary: Earlier anti-PD-1, anti-PD-L1 or anti-CTLA-4 therapy was permitted; around 40% had received some.

Some clones are missing from TCRdb's copy, which holds only in-frame ones; the method was immunoSEQ multiplex PCR. The sample has approximately 68,000 clones; 87% are singletons. After removal of 3 bases from V and 0 bases from J, the junction contained 7 bases not matched to a gene. The CDR3 has 18 amino acids. Germline V gene sequence: CDR1 LNHDA, CDR2 SQIVND (reference sequence). At baseline, cycle 4 day 1, and cycle 7 day 1, blood was sampled. J is TRBJ2-6 and V is TRBV19, with 8 bases matching TRBD1. The TCR sequence derives from an adult with an advanced solid tumor such as melanoma, head and neck, liver or kidney cancer. The specimen comprised CD4+ or CD8+ T cells sorted from blood, sampled in a trial of the OX40 agonist ivuxolimab. CDR3 protein: CASSMDRAPLSGANVLTF. DNA for the CDR3: TGTGCCAGTAGTATGGACAGGGCCCCCCTCTCTGGGGCCAACGTCCTGACTTTC.